This T cell receptor beta chain is drawn from a study of response to subunit inactivated influenza vaccine (dated by TCRdb to between 2017 and 2018). A note on the overall study: The study used deep quantitative T cell receptor repertoire profiling to track responses to a trivalent subunit inactivated influenza vaccine. The paper's findings and limits, for the study overall: According to the authors, only a limited number of new T cells may be recruited by each seasonal influenza vaccination.

Sample time point, as interpreted from the label and publication: around 45 days after influenza vaccine administration. This clonotype was detected a few times. The antigen it recognizes is unknown. Per-base qualities were not stored, and no clone one base away is much larger. Library preparation employed RT-PCR. Sequencing instrument: Illumina HiSeq 2500. The public sequencing data were trimmed at Q25 with fastp and processed into clonotypes with MiXCR by TCRdb, which kept only in-frame beta chains. CDR3 protein duplicates are merged, each entry listing the most common genes and DNA. In all, the sample holds about half a million distinct CDR3 sequences, and 9.5% to 13% of those were seen once. Of the sample, around 12% is held by the ten largest clones. V lost 0 bases and J lost 5 bases, and the count of bases not matched to a germline gene is 13. Looking up the germline V gene yields CDR1 MNHEY and CDR2 SVGAGI. The CDR3 sequence holds 17 residues, the cysteine and phenylalanine included. Left in the record is the CDR3 DNA by itself, 51 bases read in frame from the first base.

The source material was PBMCs from blood, sampled 40 to 50 days after vaccination. The chain links TRBV6-5 with TRBJ2-7; TRBD2 fits 7 bases in the junction. The receptor was derived from a man between 50 and 59 years old who received an inactivated influenza vaccine. Donor details come from another sample of the same person, matched by shared clones. The CDR3 corresponds to CASSYSLQSREGNEQYF. The DNA reads TGTGCCAGCAGTTACTCCCTCCAAAGCAGGGAGGGGAACGAGCAGTACTTC.